Described below is a single T cell receptor beta chain sequence and its context. Original handling: Using reference gene primer amplification, nucleated cell counts were estimated. This table comes from immunoSEQ multiplex PCR, and its TCRdb copy is limited to in-frame clones, with some not included. V and J calls and clone size are those listed in that table; D and trimming were worked out from the DNA. The sample lists approximately 330,000 clones; roughly 90% were seen once. This entry belongs to a study of blood T cell repertoires in COVID-19. Study summary: Sites in the United States, Italy and Spain provided acute and convalescent COVID-19 samples. T cells, B-cell-depleted T cells, or PBMCs provided the cDNA or gDNA that served as material.

Sample: peripheral blood. The origin of this receptor is a woman in her 50s with active or convalescent COVID-19.

As DNA, the CDR3 is TGTGCCAGCAGCATTGGGACAGGGGGAGGTTATAGCAATCAGCCCCAGCATTTT. This sequence encodes CASSIGTGGGYSNQPQHF. The rearrangement uses TRBV7-9 and TRBJ1-5; TRBD1 matches 11 bases. Germline CDR1 reads SEHNR; CDR2 reads FQNEAQ (reference sequence). This CDR3 contains 18 residues. J gave up 0 bases and V 5 bases, and 9 bases lay outside the gene matches.